Sequencing of this T cell receptor (beta chain) was carried out in a study of OX40 agonist ivuxolimab in advanced cancers. As for the study in general: Three individuals attained partial responses, comprising one hepatocellular carcinoma case and two cutaneous melanoma cases.

Study-wide results and limits: More expanded clones were found, on average, in CD8+ than in CD4+ T cells.

Turning to this clone: Its antigen is undetermined.

Some clones are missing from TCRdb's copy, which holds only in-frame ones; the method was immunoSEQ multiplex PCR. Of more than 65,000 clones listed, about 90% were seen once; the top ten hold about 8.6%. The sample here was CD4+ or CD8+ T cells sorted from blood, taken in a trial of the OX40 agonist ivuxolimab. This receptor was obtained from an adult with an advanced solid tumor such as melanoma, head and neck, liver or kidney cancer.

CDR3 residues: CASSLGQAAGELFF. The CDR3 DNA sequence: TGTGCCAGCAGTTTAGGACAGGCGGCCGGGGAGCTGTTTTTT. This sequence joins TRBV27 and TRBJ2-2, with TRBD1 identical over 7 bases. The CDR3 extends over 14 amino acids. Germline lookup yields CDR1 MNHEY and CDR2 SMNVEV (reference sequence). J gave up 6 bases and V 2 bases, and 3 bases lay outside the gene matches.